One sample yielded the 5 T cell receptor beta chains listed below, sequenced in a study of T cell changes during pregnancy in multiple sclerosis. The protocol was immunoSEQ multiplex PCR, while the TCRdb copy is restricted to in-frame clones and leaves out a portion. The top ten hold 2.5% to 3.5% of the sample, which has approximately 61,000 clones, roughly nine tenths seen once. Sequenced here: peripheral blood, sampled in the first trimester of pregnancy. Receptors were obtained from a female donor in good health, enrolled as a control in a pregnancy study.

This clone was seen a single time. This chain connects TRBV29-1 to TRBJ2-4; no clear D gene. The CDR3 consists of 13 residues. Trimming removed 3 bases from V and 0 bases from J, with 6 bases in between. Germline V gene data show CDR1 as SQVTM and CDR2 as ANQGSEA. The CDR3 DNA is TGCAGCGTTGACCTTCTAGCCAAAAACATTCAGTACTTC. The encoded protein is CSVDLLAKNIQYF. The variable domain in full, with the rest retrieved from reference TRBV29-1 and TRBJ2-4, is SAVISQKPSRDICQRGTSLTIQCQVDSQVTMMFWYRQQPGQSLTLIATANQGSEATYESGFVIDKFPISRPNLTFSTLTVSNMSPEDSSIYLCSVDLLAKNIQYFGAGTRLSVL.

J is TRBJ1-2 and V is TRBV5-1; D is unresolved. This CDR3 is built from 14 residues. V gave up 4 bases and J gave up 2 bases, with 12 bases separating them. Germline V gene sequence: CDR1 SGHRS, CDR2 YFSETQ. Here the CDR3 DNA reads TGCGCCAGCAGCCCCCCGGCGGCCAACTATGGCTACACCTTC. It yields the protein CASSPPAANYGYTF.

The chain recombines TRBV6-5 with TRBJ1-2; TRBD1 might be the D (6 bases). CDR3 length: 15 amino acids. Germline CDR1 is MNHEY and CDR2 is SVGAGI. V was cut by 2 bases and J by 2 bases, with 12 bases left in between. The CDR3 nucleotides are TGTGCCAGCAGTTACGCGATCAGGGGCAACTATGGCTACACCTTC. Translated, it gives CASSYAIRGNYGYTF.

This chain links TRBV4-3 with TRBJ2-1, with a tentative D call TRBD2 (6 bases). Trimming shortened V by 1 base and J by 8 bases, and 15 bases separated the two germline ends. Germline-derived CDR1 and CDR2 are LGHNA and YSLEER. The CDR3 loop spans 15 amino acids. CDR3 DNA sequence: TGCGCCAGCAGCCAAGCGAACGTGCGGGACTATGAGCAGTTCTTC. It yields the protein CASSQANVRDYEQFF.

V gene TRBV7-8 combines with J gene TRBJ1-3; 9 nucleotides align to TRBD1. Germline assignment: CDR1 SGHVS and CDR2 FQNEAQ. With 5 bases clipped from V and 2 bases from J, the junction kept 7 bases outside the gene matches. The CDR3 sequence is 16 residues long. This CDR3 is CASSVSRDRAGNTIYF. The CDR3 DNA reads as TGTGCCAGCAGCGTCAGCCGGGACAGGGCTGGAAACACCATATATTTT.